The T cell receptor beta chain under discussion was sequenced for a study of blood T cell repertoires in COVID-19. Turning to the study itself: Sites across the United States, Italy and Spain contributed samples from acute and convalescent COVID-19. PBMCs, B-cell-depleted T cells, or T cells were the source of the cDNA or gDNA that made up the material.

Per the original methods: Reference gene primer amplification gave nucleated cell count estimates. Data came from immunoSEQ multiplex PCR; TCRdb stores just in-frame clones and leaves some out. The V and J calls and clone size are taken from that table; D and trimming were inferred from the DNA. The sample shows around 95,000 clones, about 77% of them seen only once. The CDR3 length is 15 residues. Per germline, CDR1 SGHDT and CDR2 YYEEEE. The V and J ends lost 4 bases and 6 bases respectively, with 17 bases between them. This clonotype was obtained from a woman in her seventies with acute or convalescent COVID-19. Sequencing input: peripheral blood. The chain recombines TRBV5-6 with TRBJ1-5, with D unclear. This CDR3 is CASSRQSGAGQPQHF. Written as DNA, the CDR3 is TGTGCCAGCAGCCGTCAGTCAGGCGCCGGTCAGCCCCAGCATTTT.